This TCR beta chain was found in a study of blood T cell repertoires in COVID-19. In the study overall: Material from acute and convalescent COVID-19 was sourced from the United States, Italy and Spain. T cells, B-cell-depleted T cells, or PBMCs supplied cDNA or gDNA.

CDR3 length: 16 amino acids. Germline V gene lookup returns CDR1 SGHNT and CDR2 YYREEE (reference sequence). Trimming took off 7 bases at V and 7 bases at J, with 24 bases between the two ends. Per the authors' pipeline: Reference gene primer amplification in the assay estimated nucleated cell counts. TCRdb's table, derived via immunoSEQ multiplex PCR, lists solely in-frame clones and lacks some. The DNA gave D and trimming, while V, J and clone size come from that table. Of about 270,000 clones in the sample, around 86% were seen once. J is TRBJ2-1 and V is TRBV5-4, with D hard to call. The sample comprised peripheral blood. This sequence was found in a man aged 35-49 years with active or convalescent COVID-19. The CDR3 here is CASEQRVSSGLNEQFF. The CDR3, as DNA: TGTGCCAGCGAACAACGTGTGTCTAGTGGGTTAAATGAGCAGTTCTTC.